Below are 5 T cell receptor beta chains sequenced from a single sample in a study of beta chain features in type 1 diabetes. These receptors have no identified antigens. Every isolated RNA sample was fully reverse transcribed, so sequencing captured expressed TCRB transcripts. Only in-frame clones appear in the TCRdb table, and some are missing; sequencing was by immunoSEQ multiplex PCR. The sample contains about 650,000 clones, about an eighth of which appear only once. Study-wide findings and caveats: There was a moderate but significant shortening of TCRB CDR3s in all four CD4+ subsets of Type 1 diabetes patients.

The sample was naive CD4+ T cells from blood. The receptors come from a man aged 25-45 years with type 1 diabetes.

The V call is TRBV6-5, the J call TRBJ1-1; D gene ambiguous. Germline values: CDR1 MNHEY, CDR2 SVGAGI. V lost 4 bases and J lost 7, with 7 bases in between. The CDR3 extends over 11 amino acids. In nucleotides, the CDR3 is TGTGCCAGCAGTTCACGGGGTGAAGCTTTCTTT. Amino acids: CASSSRGEAFF.

This clone was observed a handful of times. This chain links TRBV7-9 with TRBJ2-2; D remains ambiguous. Looked up from germline, CDR1 is SEHNR and CDR2 is FQNEAQ (reference sequence). The CDR3 length is 10 residues. The V end lost 1 base, the J end lost 13 bases, and 4 bases lay between the germline ends. The CDR3 sequence is CASSLERLFF. In DNA form, the CDR3 reads TGTGCCAGCAGCTTAGAACGGCTGTTTTTT.

In this sample, this clone turned up a few times. The chain is built from TRBV28 and TRBJ1-4; tentative D call: TRBD1 (5 bases). With 5 bases removed from V and 8 bases from J, the gap between germline ends came to 12 bases. This CDR3 is 13 amino acids long. Germline CDR1 MDHEN, CDR2 SYDVKM. The CDR3 sequence is CASSPGSEEKLFF. In DNA form, the CDR3 reads TGTGCCAGCAGTCCAGGGAGTGAAGAAAAACTGTTTTTT.

This clone was counted a few times. This chain joins TRBV29-1 and TRBJ1-6; 8 bases match TRBD1. There are 12 residues in the CDR3. The germline V gene encodes CDR1 SQVTM and CDR2 ANQGSEA. Unmatched junction bases numbered 6, after V lost 3 bases and J lost 14 bases. Written as DNA, the CDR3 is TGCAGCGTTGAGGACAGGGACCAATCCCTCCACTTT. Its translation: CSVEDRDQSLHF.

There are a few counts of this clone. The V and J genes are TRBV4-2 and TRBJ2-6; D is ambiguous. Trimming removed 4 bases from V and 0 bases from J, with 7 bases in between. This CDR3 region has 15 residues. Germline lookup yields CDR1 LGHNA and CDR2 YNFKEQ. The CDR3 is CASSLGSSGANVLTF. As DNA, the CDR3 is TGTGCCAGCAGCCTCGGGTCCTCTGGGGCCAACGTCCTGACTTTC.